Below are 7 T cell receptor beta chains sequenced from a single sample in a study of post-analysis software for immune sequencing data. Study-wide results and limits: In patients, about 5 TRBV segments were more frequent than in controls, with TRBV5-6, TRBV5-1 and TRBV20-1 among them.

The antigens these receptors bind are not known. Unique-molecular-identifier-tagged TCR beta cDNA libraries were used. TCRdb redid the calling of the PCR reads with MiXCR, one entry per CDR3 protein. The sample carries about half a million distinct CDR3 sequences, around a third recorded once. Specimen: blood. These receptors were taken from a girl under 18 with multiple sclerosis.

The sample holds a few counts of this clonotype. The V call is TRBV27, the J call TRBJ2-7; 11 nucleotides line up with TRBD2. The CDR3 runs to 16 residues. V shed 5 bases, J shed 2 bases, and the junction held 8 bases outside the gene matches. The germline CDR1 and CDR2 sequences are MNHEY and SMNVEV (reference sequence). The chain's CDR3 is CASSPLAGGHPYEQYF. As DNA, the CDR3 is TGTGCCAGCAGTCCCCTAGCGGGGGGCCATCCCTACGAGCAGTACTTC.

A note on this clonotype: Mismatch with germline at one junction end may stem from a read error. The gene calls are TRBV7-9 and TRBJ2-7; perhaps TRBD2 as D (7 bases). CDR1 is SEHNR, CDR2 FQNEAQ, per germline (reference sequence). The CDR3 sequence is 14 residues long. CDR3: CACSLGGASYEQYF. The CDR3 nucleotides are TGTGCCTGCAGCTTAGGGGGGGCCTCCTACGAGCAGTACTTC.

The genes are TRBV20-1 and TRBJ2-7; 9 nucleotides match TRBD1. Looked up from germline, CDR1 is DFQATT and CDR2 is SNEGSKA (reference sequence). J was trimmed by 5 bases and V by 6 bases; bases with no gene match: 5. CDR3 length: 12 residues. CDR3 sequence: CSAGQGNHEQYF. CDR3 sequence (DNA): TGCAGTGCCGGACAGGGGAACCACGAGCAGTACTTC.

In this sample, this clonotype turned up a few times. CDR3 coding DNA: TGTGCCAGCAGCCCCGGCTGGGCAGAAGAGACCCAGTACTTC. Its protein product is CASSPGWAEETQYF. This rearrangement joins TRBV9 to TRBJ2-5, with D hard to call. Germline V gene sequence: CDR1 SGDLS, CDR2 YYNGEE. This CDR3 contains 14 residues. Trimming removed 4 bases at V and 3 bases at J, with 13 bases between.

The V gene is TRBV28, the J gene TRBJ2-5; the D gene could be TRBD1 or TRBD2 (6 bases each). Per germline, CDR1 MDHEN and CDR2 SYDVKM. This CDR3 is 14 amino acids long. The V gene lost 1 base and the J gene lost 11 bases, with 17 bases spanning the gap. The CDR3 sequence: CASSLSGTRGGQYF. The CDR3 nucleotides read TGTGCCAGCAGTTTATCAGGGACCCGAGGGGGGCAGTACTTC.

The rearrangement links TRBV3-1 to TRBJ1-4; D gene unclear. Germline V gives CDR1 LGHDT, CDR2 YNNKEL (reference sequence). Trimming pared 0 bases from V and 10 bases from J, leaving 18 bases between. The CDR3 has 16 residues. The CDR3 nucleotides are TGTGCCAGCAGCCAAGATAGCCGGCGAGAGGGCGGAAAACTGTTTTTT. Protein: CASSQDSRREGGKLFF.

This clonotype appeared a few times. V is TRBV5-4 and J is TRBJ2-7; TRBD2 is a possible D gene (5 bases). Germline assignment: CDR1 SGHNT and CDR2 YYREEE (reference sequence). This CDR3 has 14 residues. V gave up 2 bases and J gave up 5 bases, with 14 bases separating them. The CDR3 is CASSLGLDLDEQYF. The CDR3 coding sequence is TGTGCCAGCAGCTTAGGACTCGACCTTGACGAGCAGTACTTC.